This T cell receptor (beta chain) was profiled in a study of blood T cell repertoires in COVID-19. The wider study: Samples came from the United States, Italy and Spain, spanning acute and convalescent COVID-19.

Measured with immunoSEQ multiplex PCR; TCRdb has only the in-frame clones, and not every one. This repertoire shows 90,000 to 100,000 clones, about 70% found once; its top ten account for approximately 23%. Germline CDR1 reads SEHNR; CDR2 reads FQNEAQ (reference sequence). The CDR3 is 15 residues long. V lost 5 bases, J lost 1 base, and 14 bases lay in between. The V and J genes are TRBV7-9 and TRBJ2-5; D may be TRBD1 (6 bases). Sequencing input: peripheral blood. The receptor's source is a woman aged 60-75 years in a cohort sampled during active or convalescent COVID-19. The CDR3 bases are TGTGCCAGCAGCAACAGGGAGAGGGGCCAAGAGACCCAGTACTTC. Protein product: CASSNRERGQETQYF.